This T cell receptor beta chain appears in the sequencing data of a study of metastatic and nonmetastatic thyroid tumors. This CDR3 has 18 residues. The germline CDR1 and CDR2 sequences are MNHEY and SVGAGI. This clone was seen a handful of times. The germline gene is not matched at one end of the junction; a read error may be the cause. TCRdb redid the clone calls on the PCR reads using MiXCR. The data contain tens of thousands of clones, approximately 20% of them singletons. Patients underwent thyroid surgery, and none had received any treatment before it. This receptor was identified in a male donor with papillary thyroid cancer or a benign thyroid nodule (not recorded which). Some clones in this sample may be carry-over from other donors' samples. The specimen was blood. The chain couples TRBV6-5 to TRBJ1-2; D possibly corresponds to TRBD1 (6 bases). The CDR3 coding sequence is TGTGCCAGCACTTACTCGCGTACAGGGTACCATTCAGATTACGGCTACACCTTC. Its protein product is CASTYSRTGYHSDYGYTF.